One sample yielded the 29 T cell receptor beta chains listed below, sequenced in a study of blood T cell repertoires in COVID-19. The repertoire was sequenced with immunoSEQ multiplex PCR; TCRdb's copy has only in-frame clones and lacks some. Of fewer than 250,000 clones listed, 85% to 95% were seen once; the top ten hold around 0.86%. Sequenced material: peripheral blood. All receptors come from a man younger than 40 with COVID-19, enrolled during active disease.

The chain has TRBV19 and TRBJ2-2, with TRBD1 matching over 9 bases. Germline CDR1 is LNHDA and CDR2 is SQIVND (reference sequence). There are 15 residues in the CDR3. The junction had 7 bases not matched to a gene; V was cut back by 5 bases and J by 6 bases. The CDR3 spells CASSPRQGVAGELFF. The CDR3 bases are TGTGCCAGTAGTCCAAGACAGGGGGTAGCCGGGGAGCTGTTTTTT.

The chain has TRBV5-6 and TRBJ1-3; the match to TRBD1 covers 9 bases. The CDR3 runs 17 residues. Germline V gene data show CDR1 as SGHDT and CDR2 as YYEEEE. V shed 4 bases, J shed 0 bases, and the junction held 8 bases outside the gene matches. The CDR3 DNA reads as TGTGCCAGCAGCCTAATTGGACAGGGGACCTCTGGAAACACCATATATTTT. Protein: CASSLIGQGTSGNTIYF. Filled out from reference TRBV5-6 and TRBJ1-3, the complete variable domain reads DAGVTQSPTHLIKTRGQQVTLRCSPKSGHDTVSWYQQALGQGPQFIFQYYEEEERQRGNFPDRFSGHQFPNYSSELNVNALLLGDSALYLCASSLIGQGTSGNTIYFGEGSWLTVV.

This clone was counted once. The rearrangement uses TRBV29-1 and TRBJ1-1, with a weak D call TRBD1 (6 bases). Germline V CDR1 and CDR2: SQVTM, ANQGSEA. The CDR3 has 13 amino acids. Trimming stripped 4 bases from V and 5 bases from J, with 14 bases between. This chain's CDR3 is CSVGAKGGTEAFF. The DNA for the CDR3 is TGCAGCGTTGGGGCCAAGGGGGGGACTGAAGCTTTCTTT.

The rearrangement links TRBV4-1 to TRBJ1-2; the match to TRBD1 covers 10 bases. The CDR3 contains 14 residues. CDR1 and CDR2 from the germline V gene are MGHRA and YSYEKL. V was pared by 1 base and J by 8 bases, with 4 bases of the junction left unmatched. CDR3 sequence (DNA): TGCGCCAGCAGCCAAGTTGGGACAGGGGTCGGCTACACCTTC. The encoded protein is CASSQVGTGVGYTF.

Note on this clone: Other nucleotide sequences in the sample specify the same CDR3. The chain employs TRBV18 and TRBJ1-5; the D is unclear. In germline, CDR1 is KGHSH, CDR2 LQKENI. The CDR3 totals 13 residues. With 3 bases removed from V and 1 base from J, the gap between germline ends came to 4 bases. The CDR3 DNA reads as TGTGCCAGCTCACCCGGGAGCAATCAGCCCCAGCATTTT. Amino acids: CASSPGSNQPQHF.

CDR3 bases: TGTGCCAGCAGGCCGACAGGGATAAACATTCAGTACTTC. Protein sequence: CASRPTGINIQYF. The rearrangement joins TRBV5-6 to TRBJ2-4; the match to TRBD1 covers 7 bases. The CDR3 has 13 residues. Germline values: CDR1 SGHDT, CDR2 YYEEEE. V lost 5 bases and J lost 6; bases outside the gene matches: 5.

This chain connects TRBV19 to TRBJ1-5; a weak D match, TRBD1 (5 bases). The V end was cut by 3 bases, the J end by 6 bases, with 6 bases between. Germline V lookup: CDR1 LNHDA, CDR2 SQIVND (reference sequence). This CDR3 has 12 amino acids. The DNA of the CDR3 is TGTGCCAGTAGTATCGGGGGTCAGCCCCAGCATTTT. It specifies CASSIGGQPQHF. The full variable domain, rest sourced from reference TRBV19 and TRBJ1-5, is DGGITQSPKYLFRKEGQNVTLSCEQNLNHDAMYWYRQDPGQGLRLIYYSQIVNDFQKGDIAEGYSVSREKKESFPLTVTSAQKNPTAFYLCASSIGGQPQHFGDGTRLSIL.

This clone is a singleton in its sample. This sequence joins TRBV12-5 and TRBJ1-2; D not resolved. CDR1 and CDR2 (germline): LGHNT, FRNRAP. V lost 0 bases, J lost 6 bases, and 11 bases lay in between. The CDR3 loop spans 14 amino acids. The CDR3 nucleotides read TGTGCTAGTGGTTTGGTACTGGGGAGTGATGGCTACACCTTC. It translates to CASGLVLGSDGYTF.

The V gene is TRBV27, the J gene TRBJ1-3; 11 nucleotides align to TRBD1. There are 17 residues in the CDR3. CDR1 and CDR2 (germline): MNHEY, SMNVEV (reference sequence). After removal of 6 bases from V and 2 bases from J, the junction contained 9 bases not matched to a gene. The CDR3 loop reads CASRRTGGYTTGNTIYF. CDR3 sequence (DNA): TGTGCCAGCAGGCGGACAGGGGGCTATACTACTGGAAACACCATATATTTT.

V and J are TRBV5-1 and TRBJ2-3, with 14 bases identical to TRBD2. The ends lost 4 bases at V and 0 bases at J; junction bases unmatched: 10. CDR3 length: 19 residues. CDR1 is SGHRS, CDR2 YFSETQ, per germline. CDR3 in amino acids: CASSPGTSGGRRSTDTQYF. Written as DNA, the CDR3 is TGCGCCAGCAGCCCAGGGACTAGCGGGGGCCGAAGAAGCACAGATACGCAGTATTTT.

CDR3 protein: CASSIIAGYSYEQYF. CDR3 nucleotides: TGTGCCAGCAGTATCATAGCGGGGTACTCCTACGAGCAGTACTTC. The J gene is TRBJ2-7, the V gene TRBV11-1, with TRBD2 matching over 8 bases. In germline, CDR1 is SGHAT, CDR2 FQDESV (reference sequence). The CDR3 spans 15 residues. The trim removed 6 bases at V and 0 bases at J, leaving 7 bases unmatched.

The chain links TRBV10-1 to TRBJ2-7; weak D call: TRBD1 (6 bases). Trimming cost V 3 bases and J 3 bases, with 9 bases left between them. Germline CDR1 and CDR2: WNHNN and SYGVQD (reference sequence). The CDR3 length is 13 residues. CDR3 DNA sequence: TGCGCCAGCAGTGACAAGGACAGCTACGAGCAGTACTTC. Amino acids: CASSDKDSYEQYF.

The gene calls are TRBV5-1 and TRBJ1-2; 7 nucleotides line up with TRBD1. V dropped 3 bases and J dropped 6; count of bases not matched to a gene: 11. CDR3 length: 15 amino acids. Germline lookup yields CDR1 SGHRS and CDR2 YFSETQ. The CDR3 DNA reads TGCGCCAGCAGCTCGGGTCCGGGACAGCCCCATGGCTACACCTTC. It translates to CASSSGPGQPHGYTF.

V and J are TRBV12-3 or TRBV12-4 and TRBJ2-5; D might be TRBD1 (6 bases). V lost 6 bases and J 5 bases, leaving 13 bases between the germline ends. This CDR3 is 13 amino acids long. The CDR3 sequence is CASSRITGETQYF. CDR3 nucleotides: TGTGCCAGCAGCCGAATAACAGGGGAGACCCAGTACTTC.

The chain employs TRBV7-6 and TRBJ1-5; weak D call: TRBD1 (6 bases). CDR3 length equals 18 residues. The V end was cut by 0 bases, the J end by 0 bases, with 15 bases between. The V gene's germline CDR1 is SGHVS and CDR2 FNYEAQ. CDR3 amino acids: CASSLASFRGHSNQPQHF. CDR3 coding DNA: TGTGCCAGCAGCTTAGCGTCCTTTCGGGGACATAGCAATCAGCCCCAGCATTTT.

This chain joins TRBV5-4 and TRBJ1-4; 9 nucleotides line up with TRBD1. Germline values: CDR1 SGHNT, CDR2 YYREEE (reference sequence). The CDR3 consists of 15 residues. The V and J ends lost 3 bases and 7 bases, in that order; junction bases with no gene match: 7. CDR3 nucleotides: TGTGCCAGCAGCTCCCGGGACAGGGAGGGTGAAAAACTGTTTTTT. Translated, it gives CASSSRDREGEKLFF.

The genes are TRBV27 and TRBJ2-3; 11 bases are a match to TRBD1. The CDR3 consists of 14 residues. CDR1 and CDR2 (germline): MNHEY, SMNVEV (reference sequence). The V segment lost 5 bases and the J segment 4 bases; nucleotides outside the gene matches: 2. CDR3 sequence reads: CASSRTGGADTQYF. The CDR3 bases are TGTGCCAGCAGTCGGACAGGGGGCGCAGATACGCAGTATTTT.

This chain uses TRBV6-5 with TRBJ2-2; 7 nucleotides agree with TRBD2. The germline CDR1 and CDR2 sequences are MNHEY and SVGAGI. The ends lost 7 bases at V and 4 bases at J; junction bases unmatched: 3. The CDR3 runs 13 residues. The CDR3 spells CASNPGGTGELFF. The CDR3 bases are TGTGCCAGCAACCCGGGGGGCACCGGGGAGCTGTTTTTT.

This chain connects TRBV11-3 to TRBJ2-5; the match to TRBD2 covers 11 bases. The CDR3 consists of 17 residues. The germline V gene has CDR1 SGHNT and CDR2 YENEEA. The V gene end was trimmed by 4 bases and the J gene end by 3 bases; junction bases not matched to a gene: 10. The CDR3 nucleotides read TGTGCCAGCAGCTGGGGCCGGGGGACTAGCGGAAAAGAGACCCAGTACTTC. Translating gives CASSWGRGTSGKETQYF.

This chain links TRBV24-1 with TRBJ1-1, with 8 bases that match TRBD1. Germline trimming cut 3 bases from V and 10 bases from J; bases unmatched to any gene: 3. Germline V lookup: CDR1 KGHDR, CDR2 SFDVKD. There are 12 residues in the CDR3. CDR3 nucleotide sequence: TGTGCCACCAGTGATGACAGGGGAAGAGCTTTCTTT. Its protein is CATSDDRGRAFF.

The chain joins TRBV11-1 to TRBJ1-4; D perhaps matches TRBD1 (6 bases). Trimming shortened V by 4 bases and J by 4 bases, and 13 bases separated the two germline ends. The CDR3 is 15 amino acids. Germline loops: CDR1 SGHAT, CDR2 FQDESV (reference sequence). This chain's CDR3 is CASSSSTGYNEKLFF. DNA for the CDR3: TGTGCCAGCAGCTCTTCGACAGGATATAATGAAAAACTGTTTTTT. The whole variable domain, remainder taken from reference TRBV11-1 and TRBJ1-4, is EAEVAQSPRYKITEKSQAVAFWCDPISGHATLYWYRQILGQGPELLVQFQDESVVDDSQLPKDRFSAERLKGVDSTLKIQPAELGDSAMYLCASSSSTGYNEKLFFGSGTQLSVL.

The rearrangement joins TRBV7-9 to TRBJ1-1; no definite D call. Deletions cut 2 bases from V and 1 base from J, with 11 bases between. The CDR3 runs to 15 residues. The germline V gene encodes CDR1 SEHNR and CDR2 FQNEAQ (reference sequence). CDR3 DNA sequence: TGTGCCAGCAGCTTATTCCTGGGAGAGAACACTGAAGCTTTCTTT. Amino acids: CASSLFLGENTEAFF.

V gene TRBV2 combines with J gene TRBJ2-1, with 7 positions matching TRBD1. The CDR3 is made up of 14 amino acids. The ends lost 9 bases at V and 3 bases at J; junction bases unmatched: 8. In germline, CDR1 is SNHLY, CDR2 FYNNEI. The CDR3 protein is CARGEGQVYNEQFF. DNA for the CDR3: TGTGCCAGGGGGGAAGGACAGGTCTACAATGAGCAGTTCTTC.

The CDR3 DNA sequence: TGTGCCAGCAGTCCATTAGAGGGTGGGCCCAATCAGCCCCAGCATTTT. Translation gives CASSPLEGGPNQPQHF. The rearrangement uses TRBV6-6 and TRBJ1-5, with D unclear. Germline CDR1 reads MNHNY; CDR2 reads SVGAGI (reference sequence). The V end was cut by 5 bases, the J end by 3 bases, with 17 bases between. The CDR3 consists of 16 residues.

The chain employs TRBV7-9 and TRBJ1-4, with D perhaps TRBD1 (5 bases). There are 18 residues in the CDR3. V lost 3 bases and J 0 bases, leaving 17 bases between the germline ends. From germline, CDR1 is SEHNR and CDR2 FQNEAQ (reference sequence). This CDR3 is CASSFRRTSGPTNEKLFF. The CDR3 region has the DNA TGTGCCAGCAGCTTCCGACGGACATCTGGTCCAACTAATGAAAAACTGTTTTTT.

The chain has TRBV5-4 and TRBJ2-1; TRBD1 matches 8 bases. Germline V lookup: CDR1 SGHNT, CDR2 YYREEE (reference sequence). There are 15 residues in the CDR3. V gave up 4 bases and J gave up 3 bases; unmatched junction bases: 6. The CDR3 spells CASSRQGAVYNEQFF. DNA for the CDR3: TGTGCCAGCAGCCGCCAGGGGGCCGTCTACAATGAGCAGTTCTTC.

This chain links TRBV6-6 with TRBJ1-4; 7 bases line up with TRBD1. The CDR3 runs to 15 residues. In germline, CDR1 is MNHNY, CDR2 SVGAGI (reference sequence). Losses at the gene ends were 1 base for V and 6 bases for J; bases not matched to a gene: 5. CDR3 bases: TGTGCCAGCAGTTACTACAGGGGCAAGGATGAAAAACTGTTTTTT. Protein sequence: CASSYYRGKDEKLFF.

The chain has TRBV27 and TRBJ1-2; D might be TRBD1 (6 bases). Trimming left V 6 bases short and J 4 bases short, with 12 bases between. The CDR3 has 13 residues. Germline V gives CDR1 MNHEY, CDR2 SMNVEV (reference sequence). CDR3: CASSRTGSYGYTF. CDR3 nucleotides: TGTGCCAGCAGCCGCACAGGGAGCTATGGCTACACCTTC.

This chain connects TRBV3-1 (or the pseudogene TRBV3-2) to TRBJ2-3; 9 bases are shared with TRBD1. Germline values: CDR1 LGHDT, CDR2 YNNKEL (reference sequence). The CDR3 totals 16 residues. V dropped 1 base and J dropped 3; count of bases not matched to a gene: 5. The CDR3 region has the DNA TGTGCCAGCAGCCAAGTGTGGGACAGGGTGACAGATACGCAGTATTTT. As protein: CASSQVWDRVTDTQYF.